The entry below gives a single TCR beta chain sequence along with its context. This clone has just a few counts. Its antigen target is currently unknown. Base qualities were left out, and no much larger clone turns up one base away. The junction carries 17 bases between V and J, which are trimmed by 2 bases and 1 base respectively. Spanning cysteine to phenylalanine, the CDR3 consists of 17 amino acids. Only the CDR3 DNA stays, 51 bases, in frame from base 1. The germline V gene (reference sequence) yields GTSNPN for CDR1 and SVGIG for CDR2. The sample originates from a study of PD-L1 blockade in urothelial cancer (TCRdb year 2017). Regarding the complete study: Every patient began therapy in about 2014 and was given atezolizumab 1,200 mg intravenously every 3 weeks. About 85% of the 29 patients were identified as males with urothelial cancer of bladder origin, and a prior smoking history was reported by 18 of 29 patients. Patients had an ECOG performance status of 0 or 1 and had received between 0 and 3 prior chemotherapy regimens. A median of approximately 1,400 T cells and about a thousand unique TCRs was obtained from tumor samples, and a median clonality of 0.096 and a median T cell proportion of roughly 0.1 were observed. An exploratory multi-omic analysis was conducted of the somatic, immune and clinical correlates of response to PD-L1 blockade with atezolizumab in urothelial cancer. Pretreatment tumor samples, along with matched peripheral blood serially collected before and after atezolizumab treatment, were subjected to TCR sequencing. Durable clinical benefit was defined as progression-free survival longer than 6 months, and TCR features were also tested against progression-free and overall survival. In the same patients, pretreatment tumors underwent whole exome sequencing and RNA sequencing in addition to TCR sequencing. Durable clinical benefit was achieved by nine patients and was not achieved by 20 patients. Twenty-nine patients had pretreatment blood TCR-seq, around 24 had at least one posttreatment blood collection, and around 24 had tumor TCR-seq. Five patients were left out of tumor TCR analyses because tumors from two patients failed quality control and three patients had no tumor available.

The time point label for this specimen denotes: pretreatment tumor sample. A total of 25 to 35 patients with locally advanced or metastatic urothelial carcinoma, treated at Memorial Sloan Kettering on a trial protocol, made up the cohort. Every piece of tumor tissue used for sequencing was obtained prior to atezolizumab dosing. The Qiagen DNeasy Blood extraction kit was used to purify genomic DNA from total PBMCs and tumor samples. Broad study findings and their caveats: Tumor samples were FFPE, not collected immediately before treatment, and only one sample per patient was used, possibly missing heterogeneity. The proportion of tumor-infiltrating T lymphocytes was higher in patients with durable benefit (n of about 25, Mann-Whitney p = 0.047). Among patients with durable benefit, tumor-associated TCR clones showed greater expansion in peripheral blood 3 weeks after treatment started (n of about 21, p = 0.022). Small sample size (n ≈ 27) and many exploratory analyses mean the results are intended to be hypothesis-generating.

Synthetic TCR analog templates were spiked into each PCR so that absolute template abundance could be estimated from read counts. For FFPE tumors, housekeeping genes were amplified and quantified so that usable DNA could be estimated and T cell fraction could be computed. Using the immunoSEQ assay, TCRbeta CDR3 regions were amplified from genomic DNA with bias-controlled V and J gene primers. Rearranged TCRbeta segments were sequenced at approximately 20X coverage. Turning to the authors' computational methods: Sequencing errors were corrected by clustering, and CDR3s were annotated against IMGT so that V, D and J genes could be assigned. Only productive TCRbeta rearrangements were used in downstream analyses, excluding out-of-frame or stop-codon sequences. To compute clonality, Shannon entropy was normalized by the log of the number of unique productive sequences and then subtracted from one. Clones differing between time points or between blood and tumor were identified using Fisher's exact test with Benjamini-Hochberg correction, with an adjusted p below 0.01 applied as the threshold. Entries here come from immuneACCESS through TCRdb and include only in-frame sequences with V and J called. Some clones fail to appear in such tables; in the studies checked, an unresolved V gene covers under half of the shortfall, and the cause of the remainder is unknown. Clone size and V and J calls were adopted from that table, with D and trimming inferred from the DNA. The sample table shows around 1,800 clones, and around a third are seen once. The leading ten clones occupy about a third of the sample.

The receptor chain draws on TRBV30 and TRBJ2-2; the D call is possibly TRBD1 or TRBD2, each sharing 5 bases. Here the sequenced sample was tumor tissue, taken before atezolizumab (anti-PD-L1) treatment. The sequence was collected from a man aged 60 to 69 with urothelial cancer. The sequenced DNA: TGTGCCTGGAGTAGTGATCCGGGGCTCAAGAACACCGGGGAGCTGTTTTTT. Its translation reads: CAWSSDPGLKNTGELFF.